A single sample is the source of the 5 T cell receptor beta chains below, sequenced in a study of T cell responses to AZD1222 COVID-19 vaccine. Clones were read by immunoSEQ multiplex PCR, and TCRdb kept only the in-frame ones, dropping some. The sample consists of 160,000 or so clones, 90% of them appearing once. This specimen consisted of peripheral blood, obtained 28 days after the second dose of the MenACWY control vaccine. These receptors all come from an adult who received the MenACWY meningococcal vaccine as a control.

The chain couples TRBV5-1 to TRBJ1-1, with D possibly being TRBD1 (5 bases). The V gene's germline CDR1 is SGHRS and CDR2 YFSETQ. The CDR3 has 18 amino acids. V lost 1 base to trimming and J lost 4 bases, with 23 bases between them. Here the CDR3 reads CASSLRGDARPLGTEAFF. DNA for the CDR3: TGCGCCAGCAGCTTGAGAGGGGACGCTCGACCCTTAGGCACTGAAGCTTTCTTT.

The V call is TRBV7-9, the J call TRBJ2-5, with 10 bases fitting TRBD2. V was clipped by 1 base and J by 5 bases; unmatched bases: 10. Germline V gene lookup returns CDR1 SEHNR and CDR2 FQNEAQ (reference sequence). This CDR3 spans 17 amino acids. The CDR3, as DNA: TGTGCCAGCAGCTTAGGGGAAGGACTAGCGGTCTTGGAGACCCAGTACTTC. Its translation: CASSLGEGLAVLETQYF.

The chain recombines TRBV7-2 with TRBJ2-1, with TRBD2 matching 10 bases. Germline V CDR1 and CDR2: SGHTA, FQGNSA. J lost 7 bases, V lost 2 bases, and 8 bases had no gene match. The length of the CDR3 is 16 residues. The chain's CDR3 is CASSLSLAGVQNEQFF. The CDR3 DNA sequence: TGTGCCAGCAGCTTATCTCTAGCGGGAGTACAGAATGAGCAGTTCTTC.

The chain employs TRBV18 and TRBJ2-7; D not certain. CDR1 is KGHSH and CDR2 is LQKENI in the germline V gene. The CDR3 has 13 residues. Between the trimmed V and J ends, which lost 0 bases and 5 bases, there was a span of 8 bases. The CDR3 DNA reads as TGTGCCAGCTCACCACCTCATGGAAACGAGCAGTACTTC. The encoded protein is CASSPPHGNEQYF.

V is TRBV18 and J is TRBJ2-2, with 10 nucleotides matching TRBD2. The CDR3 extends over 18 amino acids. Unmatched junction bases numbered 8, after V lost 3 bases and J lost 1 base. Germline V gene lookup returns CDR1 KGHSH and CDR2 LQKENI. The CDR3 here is CASSPTRLAGVNTGELFF. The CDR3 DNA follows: TGTGCCAGCTCACCCACCCGTCTAGCGGGAGTGAACACCGGGGAGCTGTTTTTT.